The clone carrying this T cell receptor beta chain has only one observation. This record belongs to a study of blood T cell repertoires in COVID-19. CDR1 and CDR2 (germline): MNHNS, SASEGT. The CDR3 runs 15 residues. Trimming took off 3 bases at V and 4 bases at J, with 16 bases between the two ends. Here immunoSEQ multiplex PCR was the method, and the copy in TCRdb shows in-frame clones only, minus some. Of some 230,000 clones in the sample, over 75% were seen once. The V gene is TRBV6-1, the J gene TRBJ2-7, with TRBD1 as a possible D gene (5 bases). Sequencing was done on a sample of PBMCs or T cells enriched from blood (not recorded which). The clonotype originates from a woman younger than 35 in a cohort exposed to, infected with or recovered from COVID-19 (not recorded which). CDR3 coding DNA: TGTGCCAGCAGTGATTTTCAGGGTCTGACATACGAGCAGTACTTC. It codes for CASSDFQGLTYEQYF.